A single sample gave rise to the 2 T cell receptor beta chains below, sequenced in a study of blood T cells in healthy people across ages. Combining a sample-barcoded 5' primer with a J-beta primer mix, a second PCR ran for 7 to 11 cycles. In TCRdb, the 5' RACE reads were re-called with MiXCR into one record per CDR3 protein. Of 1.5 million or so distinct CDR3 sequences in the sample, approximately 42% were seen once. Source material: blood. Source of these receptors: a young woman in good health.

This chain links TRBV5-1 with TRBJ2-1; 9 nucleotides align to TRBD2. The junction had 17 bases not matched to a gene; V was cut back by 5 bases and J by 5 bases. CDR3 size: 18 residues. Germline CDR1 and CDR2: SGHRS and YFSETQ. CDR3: CASRRLEGGRTSDNEQFF. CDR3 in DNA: TGCGCCAGCAGGCGCTTGGAGGGGGGGAGGACTAGCGACAATGAGCAGTTCTTC.

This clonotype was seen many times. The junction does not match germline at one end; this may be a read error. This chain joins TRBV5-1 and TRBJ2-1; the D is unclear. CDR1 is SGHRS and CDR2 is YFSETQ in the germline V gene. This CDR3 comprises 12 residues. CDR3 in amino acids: CASSLGSNEQFF. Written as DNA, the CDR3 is TGTGCCAGCAGCTTAGGAAGTAATGAGCAGTTCTTC.